A single sample is the source of the 17 T cell receptor beta chains below, sequenced in a study of T cells in Graves' hyperthyroidism and ophthalmopathy (dated 2019 in TCRdb). Library preparation used multiplex PCR. Sequencing was performed on an Illumina HiSeq 2000. TCR beta CDR3 regions were amplified from RNA transcripts. The TCR CDR3 was subjected to a first round of RT-PCR using the HTBI primer set and the Qiagen OneStep RT-PCR kit. TCRdb redid the processing of the public reads, applying fastp at Q25 and MiXCR, and retained in-frame beta chains. A single entry per CDR3 protein holds the most common genes and DNA from its merged rows. For this sample the table gives approximately 520,000 distinct CDR3 sequences, of which less than 25% were detected only once. The top ten clonotypes cover 26% of the sample. The specimen sequenced was blood. The receptors stem from a man younger than 35 with Graves' hyperthyroidism.

This clonotype was detected once. A much bigger clone sits one base away, suggesting this may be a read error. V usage is TRBV10-3 and J usage is TRBJ1-1, with D uncertain. Germline V gene sequence: CDR1 ENHRY, CDR2 SYGVKD. This CDR3 spans 16 amino acids. CDR3 sequence reads: CAISDDPGKQNSEAFF. The CDR3 DNA is TGTGCCATCAGTGACGACCCGGGAAAACAGAACTCTGAAGCTTTCTTT.

This clonotype was recorded at least ten times. This chain uses TRBV20-1 with TRBJ2-6, with a weak D call TRBD2 (6 bases). The length of the CDR3 is 15 residues. V dropped 5 bases and J dropped 0 bases, with 11 bases sitting between them. Germline assignment: CDR1 DFQATT and CDR2 SNEGSKA (reference sequence). In nucleotides, the CDR3 is TGCAGTGCTGGGACTGAAGCCTCTGGGGCCAACGTCCTGACTTTC. Amino acid sequence: CSAGTEASGANVLTF.

This clonotype was seen at least ten times. This chain connects TRBV29-1 to TRBJ1-1, with no clear D. This CDR3 has 13 residues. Germline-derived CDR1 and CDR2 are SQVTM and ANQGSEA. The V end lost 6 bases, the J end lost 5 bases, and 16 bases lay between the germline ends. CDR3 bases: TGCAGCGTCCGCGGGCTGATCGTGACTGAAGCTTTCTTT. It translates to CSVRGLIVTEAFF.

This clonotype was observed a handful of times. The rearrangement joins TRBV5-1 to TRBJ2-6; either TRBD1 or TRBD2 may supply D (5 bases each). CDR1 and CDR2 (germline): SGHRS, YFSETQ. The V end lost 2 bases, the J end lost 4 bases, and 13 bases lay between the germline ends. This CDR3 has 16 amino acids. CDR3 DNA sequence: TGCGCCAGCAGCTTTCAGGGAGAGGGGGGGGCCAACGTCCTGACTTTC. Its protein is CASSFQGEGGANVLTF.

There are many counts of this clonotype. The chain joins TRBV7-6 to TRBJ2-7, with TRBD1 identical over 7 bases. Per germline, CDR1 SGHVS and CDR2 FNYEAQ. V lost 5 bases and J lost 6; bases outside the gene matches: 7. The length of the CDR3 is 13 residues. The CDR3 DNA sequence: TGTGCCAGCAGCCCCAGCACAGGGGCCGAGCAGTACTTC. Translation gives CASSPSTGAEQYF.

This clonotype was recorded many times. The V and J genes are TRBV6-2 or TRBV6-3 and TRBJ2-1, with 9 bases identical to TRBD2. Germline V CDR1 and CDR2: MNHEY, SVGEGT. Germline trimming cut 2 bases from V and 4 bases from J; bases unmatched to any gene: 9. CDR3 length equals 17 residues. The CDR3 bases are TGTGCCAGCAGTTACGGGGTAGCGGGGGACCTTTACAATGAGCAGTTCTTC. Amino acids: CASSYGVAGDLYNEQFF.

This clonotype has at least ten counts. The chain carries TRBV15 and TRBJ1-1, with D possibly matching TRBD1 (6 bases). Germline values: CDR1 LNHNV, CDR2 YYDKDF (reference sequence). V lost 3 bases and J 4 bases, leaving 12 bases between the germline ends. The CDR3 is 14 amino acids. The CDR3 DNA sequence: TGTGCCACCAGCAGGGACACAGGGAGCACTGAAGCTTTCTTT. Its protein is CATSRDTGSTEAFF.

This clonotype showed up many times. This chain connects TRBV28 to TRBJ1-5, with D hard to call. The CDR3 totals 13 residues. Trimming removed 7 bases from V and 6 bases from J, with 13 bases in between. The germline V gene has CDR1 MDHEN and CDR2 SYDVKM. CDR3 in amino acids: CASTPGNPQPQHF. DNA of the CDR3: TGTGCCAGCACTCCCGGAAACCCTCAGCCCCAGCATTTT.

As regards this clonotype: A single base separates this from a much larger clone, so it may be a read error. The chain uses TRBV5-1 and TRBJ1-2; D is ambiguous. This CDR3 is built from 13 residues. V lost 0 bases and J 3 bases, leaving 6 bases between the germline ends. Germline assignment: CDR1 SGHRS and CDR2 YFSETQ. The CDR3 DNA sequence: TGCGCCAGCAGCTTGGTTCAGGACTATGGCTACACCTTC. Translation: CASSLVQDYGYTF.

This clonotype was seen many times. The chain uses TRBV19 and TRBJ1-1, with D possibly being TRBD1 (5 bases). V lost 4 bases and J 5 bases, leaving 11 bases between the germline ends. The V gene's germline CDR1 is LNHDA and CDR2 SQIVND (reference sequence). CDR3 size: 13 residues. The CDR3 loop reads CASSTRTNTEAFF. For the CDR3, the DNA is TGTGCCAGTAGTACCAGGACAAATACTGAAGCTTTCTTT.

At least ten counts were recorded for this clonotype. This chain links TRBV27 with TRBJ1-1; perhaps TRBD1 as D (5 bases). The CDR3 totals 14 residues. V was trimmed by 2 bases and J by 6 bases, leaving 13 bases between them. CDR1 and CDR2 (germline): MNHEY, SMNVEV (reference sequence). CDR3 coding DNA: TGTGCCAGCAGTTTAGGGGGGGTTTTCGCTGAAGCTTTCTTT. It codes for CASSLGGVFAEAFF.

The V gene is TRBV28, the J gene TRBJ2-7, with D unresolved. The CDR3 loop spans 15 amino acids. The V gene lost 2 bases and the J gene lost 0 bases, with 11 bases spanning the gap. From germline, CDR1 is MDHEN and CDR2 SYDVKM. Here the CDR3 reads CASSLVENYSYEQYF. For the CDR3, the DNA is TGTGCCAGCAGTTTAGTAGAAAACTACTCCTACGAGCAGTACTTC.

V usage is TRBV28 and J usage is TRBJ1-1, with D perhaps matching TRBD1 (5 bases). CDR1 and CDR2 (germline): MDHEN, SYDVKM. With 2 bases removed from V and 7 bases from J, the gap between germline ends came to 11 bases. This CDR3 is 13 amino acids long. The CDR3, as DNA: TGTGCCAGCAGTTTAAATAGCGGGGGTGAAGCTTTCTTT. It codes for CASSLNSGGEAFF. The full variable domain, completed using reference TRBV28 and TRBJ1-1, is DVKVTQSSRYLVKRTGEKVFLECVQDMDHENMFWYRQDPGLGLRLIYFSYDVKMKEKGDIPEGYSVSREKKERFSLILESASTNQTSMYLCASSLNSGGEAFFGQGTRLTVV.

Many counts were recorded for this clonotype. The CDR3: CASSRWTGADERPQHF. The CDR3 nucleotides are TGTGCCAGTAGTAGGTGGACAGGCGCCGACGAAAGGCCCCAGCATTTT. This chain connects TRBV19 to TRBJ1-5; 7 nucleotides line up with TRBD1. Per germline, CDR1 LNHDA and CDR2 SQIVND (reference sequence). This CDR3 contains 16 residues. The ends lost 4 bases at V and 9 bases at J; junction bases unmatched: 15.

This clonotype was picked up many times. The chain has TRBV6-1 and TRBJ2-6; D ambiguous. The CDR3 is 14 amino acids. Germline V lookup: CDR1 MNHNS, CDR2 SASEGT. V lost 5 bases, J lost 2 bases, and 7 bases lay in between. CDR3 sequence: CASSPLAGANVLTF. CDR3 coding DNA: TGTGCCAGCAGTCCCCTAGCTGGGGCCAACGTCCTGACTTTC.

This clonotype was counted ten times or more. V gene TRBV20-1 combines with J gene TRBJ1-5; D remains unclear. The CDR3 runs to 16 residues. V was shortened by 3 bases and J by 0 bases, with 15 bases between the two germline ends. Germline V gene data show CDR1 as DFQATT and CDR2 as SNEGSKA (reference sequence). CDR3 nucleotide sequence: TGCAGTGCTAGTTTGGGAGGACTTTATAGCAATCAGCCCCAGCATTTT. Translating it yields CSASLGGLYSNQPQHF.

V and J are TRBV2 and TRBJ1-2; 7 bases fit TRBD1. V trimming: 4 bases; J trimming: 8 bases; junction bases outside the gene matches: 7. The CDR3 consists of 13 residues. CDR1 and CDR2 (germline): SNHLY, FYNNEI. DNA for the CDR3: TGTGCCAGCAGTGTGACAGGGCCACAAGGCTACACCTTC. Its protein is CASSVTGPQGYTF. Full variable domain (rest looked up from reference TRBV2 and TRBJ1-2): EPEVTQTPSHQVTQMGQEVILRCVPISNHLYFYWYRQILGQKVEFLVSFYNNEISEKSEIFDDQFSVERPDGSNFTLKIRSTKLEDSAMYFCASSVTGPQGYTFGSGTRLTVV.